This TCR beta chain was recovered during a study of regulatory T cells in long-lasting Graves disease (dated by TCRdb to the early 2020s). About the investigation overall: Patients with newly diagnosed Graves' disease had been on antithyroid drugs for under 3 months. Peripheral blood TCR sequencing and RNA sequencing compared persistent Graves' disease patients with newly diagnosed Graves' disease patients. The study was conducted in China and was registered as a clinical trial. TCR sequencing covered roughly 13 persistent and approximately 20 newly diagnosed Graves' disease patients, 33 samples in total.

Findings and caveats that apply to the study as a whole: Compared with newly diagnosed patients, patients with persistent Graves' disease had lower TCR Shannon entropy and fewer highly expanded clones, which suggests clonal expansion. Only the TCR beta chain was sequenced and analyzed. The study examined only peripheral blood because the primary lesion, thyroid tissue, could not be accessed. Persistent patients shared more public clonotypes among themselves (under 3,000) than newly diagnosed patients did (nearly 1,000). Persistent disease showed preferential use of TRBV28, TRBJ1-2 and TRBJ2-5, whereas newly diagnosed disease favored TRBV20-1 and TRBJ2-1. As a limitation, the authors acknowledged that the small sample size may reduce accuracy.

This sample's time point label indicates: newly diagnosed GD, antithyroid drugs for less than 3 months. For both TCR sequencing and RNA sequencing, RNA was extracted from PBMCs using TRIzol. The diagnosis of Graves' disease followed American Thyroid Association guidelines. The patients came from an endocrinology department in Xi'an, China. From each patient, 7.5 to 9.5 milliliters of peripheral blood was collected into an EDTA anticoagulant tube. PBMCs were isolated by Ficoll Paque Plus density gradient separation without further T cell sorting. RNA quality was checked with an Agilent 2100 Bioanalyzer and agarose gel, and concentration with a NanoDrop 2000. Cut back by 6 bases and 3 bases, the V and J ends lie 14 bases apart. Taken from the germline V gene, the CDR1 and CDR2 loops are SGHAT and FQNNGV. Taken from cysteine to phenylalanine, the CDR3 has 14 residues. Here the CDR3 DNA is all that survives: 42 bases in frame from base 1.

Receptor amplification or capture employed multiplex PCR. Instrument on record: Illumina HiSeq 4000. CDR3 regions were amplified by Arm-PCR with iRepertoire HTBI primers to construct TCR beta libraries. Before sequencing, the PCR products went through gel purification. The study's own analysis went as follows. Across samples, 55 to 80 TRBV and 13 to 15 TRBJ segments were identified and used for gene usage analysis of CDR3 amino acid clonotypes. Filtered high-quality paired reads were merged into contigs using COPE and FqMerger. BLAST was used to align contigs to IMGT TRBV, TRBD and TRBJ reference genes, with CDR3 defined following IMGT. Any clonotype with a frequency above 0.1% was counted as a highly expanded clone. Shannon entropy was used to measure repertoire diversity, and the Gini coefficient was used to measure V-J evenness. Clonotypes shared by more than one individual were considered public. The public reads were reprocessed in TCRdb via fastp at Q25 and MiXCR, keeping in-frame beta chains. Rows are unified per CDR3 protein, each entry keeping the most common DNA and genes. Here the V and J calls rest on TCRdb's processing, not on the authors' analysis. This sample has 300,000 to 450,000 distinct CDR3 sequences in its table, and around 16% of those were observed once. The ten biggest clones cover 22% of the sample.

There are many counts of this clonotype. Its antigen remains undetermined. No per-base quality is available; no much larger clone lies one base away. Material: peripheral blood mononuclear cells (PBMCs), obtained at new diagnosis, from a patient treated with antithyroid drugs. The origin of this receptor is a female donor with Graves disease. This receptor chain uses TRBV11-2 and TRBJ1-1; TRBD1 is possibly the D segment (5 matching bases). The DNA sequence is TGTGCCAGCAGGTCCCGCGGGGGGGACACTGAAGCTTTCTTT. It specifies CASRSRGGDTEAFF. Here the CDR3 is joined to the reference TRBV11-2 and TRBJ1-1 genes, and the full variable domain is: EAGVAQSPRYKIIEKRQSVAFWCNPISGHATLYWYQQILGQGPKLLIQFQNNGVVDDSQLPKDRFSAERLKGVDSTLKIQPAKLEDSAVYLCASRSRGGDTEAFFGQGTRLTVV.